The table lists the clone carrying this TCR beta chain with many counts. The record originates from a study of blood T cells in healthy people across ages. The germline V gene has CDR1 SGHDN and CDR2 FVKESK. The CDR3 sequence is 11 residues long. V was pared by 7 bases and J by 4 bases, with 7 bases between. Primed by a sample-barcoded 5' primer and a J-beta primer mix, a second PCR proceeded for about 6 to 12 cycles. From the 5' RACE reads, TCRdb called clonotypes with MiXCR, one entry per CDR3 protein. The sample lists around 520,000 distinct CDR3 sequences; roughly a quarter were seen once. This sample was shared with a second study, whose subject was T cells of mothers and their children.

The sequenced sample consisted of blood. The V call is TRBV14, the J call TRBJ1-1, with unresolved D. The receptor was derived from a boy between 2 and 10 years old in good health. CDR3: CASTSGTEAFF. CDR3 nucleotide sequence: TGTGCCAGCACCTCCGGCACTGAAGCTTTCTTT.